This T cell receptor (beta chain) was sequenced in a study of monozygotic twins with inflammatory bowel disease. Whole-study results and caveats: What may have added variability to patient repertoires is that immunosuppressive treatments differed.

TCRalpha and TCRbeta cDNA went through nested PCRs of approximately 16 and 9 cycles, two in total. TCRdb re-called the 5' RACE reads and gives one entry per CDR3 protein, without DNA. The sample holds over 100,000 distinct CDR3 sequences. Concerning this clonotype itself: The antigen remains unidentified.

The specimen sequenced was blood. The origin of this receptor is a human donor with ulcerative colitis or Crohn's disease, or a healthy co-twin of an affected twin (not recorded which).

CDR3 amino acids: CASSLIAGGSTDTQYF. The J gene is TRBJ2-3, the V gene TRBV6-5; TCRdb indicates TRBD2, and absent DNA this call remains unverified. The CDR3 has 16 amino acids. Germline CDR1 reads MNHEY; CDR2 reads SVGAGI.